One and the same sample provided the 20 T cell receptor beta chains below, sequenced in a study of PD-L1 blockade in urothelial cancer. Time point defined: pretreatment peripheral blood. Sequenced by immunoSEQ multiplex PCR; TCRdb stores in-frame clones only, minus some. The sample lists about 52,000 clones; around 75% were seen once. Specimen: PBMCs, collected around atezolizumab (anti-PD-L1) treatment. The receptor source for this set is a man aged 65 to 85 with urothelial cancer.

V gene TRBV5-5 combines with J gene TRBJ2-2; TRBD2 matches 8 bases. The germline gives CDR1 SGHKS, CDR2 YYEKEE (reference sequence). The CDR3 contains 16 residues. The V and J ends lost 1 base and 1 base, in that order; junction bases with no gene match: 3. Written as DNA, the CDR3 is TGTGCCAGCAGCTTGTTAACTAGCGGGAACACCGGGGAGCTGTTTTTT. This translates into CASSLLTSGNTGELFF.

On this clone itself: The same CDR3 also results from other DNA sequences found in this sample. V gene TRBV19 combines with J gene TRBJ1-4, with D hard to call. Trimming removed 0 bases from V and 0 bases from J, with 11 bases in between. The CDR3 totals 17 residues. CDR1 is LNHDA and CDR2 is SQIVND in the germline V gene (reference sequence). The CDR3 DNA reads as TGTGCCAGTAGTATAGATCGTACCCGAGCAACTAATGAAAAACTGTTTTTT. Translating it yields CASSIDRTRATNEKLFF.

About this clone: This same CDR3 is encoded by further DNA sequences in the sample. The chain carries TRBV7-2 and TRBJ1-5; TRBD1 matches at 7 bases. CDR1 is SGHTA and CDR2 is FQGNSA in the germline V gene. The CDR3 spans 13 residues. V dropped 2 bases and J dropped 7; count of bases not matched to a gene: 2. The CDR3 sequence is CASSLRGQQPQHF. The DNA for the CDR3 is TGTGCCAGCAGCTTAAGGGGGCAACAGCCCCAGCATTTT.

V gene TRBV19 combines with J gene TRBJ2-3; 8 positions match TRBD1. The germline gives CDR1 LNHDA, CDR2 SQIVND (reference sequence). The CDR3 loop spans 16 amino acids. The V gene end was trimmed by 3 bases and the J gene end by 3 bases; junction bases not matched to a gene: 8. The CDR3 nucleotides are TGTGCCAGTAGTATCCGGACAGGGACGTGGACAGATACGCAGTATTTT. Protein: CASSIRTGTWTDTQYF. The whole variable domain, remainder taken from reference TRBV19 and TRBJ2-3, is DGGITQSPKYLFRKEGQNVTLSCEQNLNHDAMYWYRQDPGQGLRLIYYSQIVNDFQKGDIAEGYSVSREKKESFPLTVTSAQKNPTAFYLCASSIRTGTWTDTQYFGPGTRLTVL.

This sequence joins TRBV6-6 and TRBJ1-4; TRBD1 matches 7 bases. This CDR3 region has 14 residues. In germline, CDR1 is MNHNY, CDR2 SVGAGI (reference sequence). V was clipped by 6 bases and J by 4 bases; unmatched bases: 5. For the CDR3, the DNA is TGTGCCAGCAGCCCCGACAGGGTTAATGAAAAACTGTTTTTT. Its protein is CASSPDRVNEKLFF.

This chain connects TRBV5-1 to TRBJ2-5; TRBD1 agrees at 9 bases. After removal of 5 bases from V and 5 bases from J, the junction contained 7 bases not matched to a gene. The CDR3 spans 14 residues. Germline V gene lookup returns CDR1 SGHRS and CDR2 YFSETQ. The CDR3 protein is CASSRTGGGETQYF. The CDR3 DNA follows: TGCGCCAGCAGTCGAACAGGGGGCGGGGAGACCCAGTACTTC.

The chain is built from TRBV7-8 and TRBJ2-3, with D tentatively TRBD2 (6 bases). V was cut by 1 base and J by 5 bases, with 22 bases left in between. Germline loops: CDR1 SGHVS, CDR2 FQNEAQ. The CDR3 is 18 amino acids. The CDR3 reads CASSLVLSGGAWGDTQYF. CDR3 bases: TGTGCCAGCAGCTTAGTCTTGTCAGGCGGGGCCTGGGGAGATACGCAGTATTTT.

This rearrangement joins TRBV7-3 to TRBJ2-1; D call uncertain. The CDR3 is 13 residues long. The germline CDR1 and CDR2 sequences are SGHTA and FQGTGA. Trimming pared 5 bases from V and 5 bases from J, leaving 10 bases between. In DNA, the CDR3 is TGTGCCAGCAGCCCCCTAGGAGACAATGAGCAGTTCTTC. Protein product: CASSPLGDNEQFF.

This clone was detected only a few times. The chain uses TRBV6-6 and TRBJ2-5; a weak D match, TRBD1 (6 bases). This CDR3 has 15 amino acids. V lost 2 bases to trimming and J lost 5 bases, with 15 bases between them. Germline assignment: CDR1 MNHNY and CDR2 SVGAGI (reference sequence). The CDR3 DNA reads TGTGCCAGCAGTTACGGGCAGGGGAGAGCGGAGACCCAGTACTTC. Its translation: CASSYGQGRAETQYF.

The CDR3 nucleotides are TGCGCCAGCAGCTTGGGCCCCGGGACAGGGGGCAGAGAGACCCAGTACTTC. It yields the protein CASSLGPGTGGRETQYF. The gene calls are TRBV5-1 and TRBJ2-5, with 12 bases fitting TRBD1. Looked up from germline, CDR1 is SGHRS and CDR2 is YFSETQ. The CDR3 consists of 17 residues. V lost 0 bases, J lost 4 bases, and 7 bases stayed unmatched.

The chain employs TRBV5-1 and TRBJ1-1; D is uncertain. The ends were cut back, 5 bases at V and 0 bases at J, with 11 bases in the middle. The V gene's germline CDR1 is SGHRS and CDR2 YFSETQ. The CDR3 loop spans 14 amino acids. The CDR3 DNA sequence: TGCGCCAGCAGGGCCGACATCATGAACACTGAAGCTTTCTTT. This translates into CASRADIMNTEAFF.

Here the CDR3 DNA reads TGTGCCAGCAAGGCAGGGGGGAATAATGAAAAACTGTTTTTT. This sequence encodes CASKAGGNNEKLFF. The genes are TRBV6-5 and TRBJ1-4, with 7 bases aligning to TRBD1. The CDR3 length is 14 residues. CDR1 and CDR2 (germline): MNHEY, SVGAGI. The V segment lost 7 bases and the J segment 4 bases; nucleotides outside the gene matches: 6.

This clone was detected only a few times. J is TRBJ1-6 and V is TRBV5-1; 10 bases are a match to TRBD1. V dropped 4 bases and J dropped 10; count of bases not matched to a gene: 5. The length of the CDR3 is 14 residues. CDR1 SGHRS and CDR2 YFSETQ come from the germline V gene. The CDR3 bases are TGCGCCAGCAGCGGTGGGACAGGGGAATCACCCCTCCACTTT. Protein sequence: CASSGGTGESPLHF.

The J gene is TRBJ2-3, the V gene TRBV19, with D hard to call. The CDR3 covers 13 residues. Germline lookup yields CDR1 LNHDA and CDR2 SQIVND (reference sequence). The V end was cut by 3 bases, the J end by 0 bases, with 4 bases between. Written as DNA, the CDR3 is TGTGCCAGTAGTATGGCTAGCACAGATACGCAGTATTTT. It specifies CASSMASTDTQYF.

This clone was counted once. This chain connects TRBV11-3 to TRBJ2-3; D possibly corresponds to TRBD2 (7 bases). Germline V gene data show CDR1 as SGHNT and CDR2 as YENEEA. This CDR3 has 14 residues. Deletions cut 5 bases from V and 2 bases from J, with 11 bases between. CDR3 bases: TGTGCCAGCAGCAGGGGGGGGGACACAGATACGCAGTATTTT. The encoded protein is CASSRGGDTDTQYF.

A single count supports this clone. The genes are TRBV11-2 and TRBJ1-1, with a tentative D call TRBD1 (6 bases). The germline V and J ends were trimmed by 5 bases and 11 bases, with 18 bases remaining between them. Germline CDR1 SGHAT, CDR2 FQNNGV. The CDR3 is 13 residues long. This CDR3 is CASSRTGFRFAFF. DNA of the CDR3: TGTGCCAGCAGCCGCACAGGGTTCAGGTTTGCTTTCTTT.

The chain links TRBV11-2 to TRBJ2-5, with D hard to call. CDR3 length: 14 amino acids. V shed 2 bases and J shed 5 bases, with 12 bases lying between them. Per the germline V gene, CDR1 is SGHAT and CDR2 is FQNNGV. CDR3 in amino acids: CASSLWSEEETQYF. In DNA form, the CDR3 reads TGTGCCAGCAGCTTATGGTCCGAGGAGGAGACCCAGTACTTC. Full variable domain (rest looked up from reference TRBV11-2 and TRBJ2-5): EAGVAQSPRYKIIEKRQSVAFWCNPISGHATLYWYQQILGQGPKLLIQFQNNGVVDDSQLPKDRFSAERLKGVDSTLKIQPAKLEDSAVYLCASSLWSEEETQYFGPGTRLLVL.

In regard to this clone: Other DNA sequences in this specimen translate into the identical CDR3. The chain is built from TRBV18 and TRBJ2-5; weak D call: TRBD2 (6 bases). Trimming took 3 bases from V and 5 from J, leaving 13 bases between them. The CDR3 loop spans 14 amino acids. Germline CDR1 is KGHSH and CDR2 is LQKENI. CDR3 DNA: TGTGCCAGCTCACCCAAGGGAGGTGGGGAGACCCAGTACTTC. It encodes CASSPKGGGETQYF.

This sequence joins TRBV9 and TRBJ2-1; D might be TRBD2 (5 bases). Trimming shortened V by 0 bases and J by 6 bases, and 13 bases separated the two germline ends. This CDR3 spans 15 amino acids. Germline V lookup: CDR1 SGDLS, CDR2 YYNGEE. CDR3 loop: CASSVVLGGLNEQFF. CDR3 sequence (DNA): TGTGCCAGCAGCGTAGTCCTCGGCGGACTCAATGAGCAGTTCTTC.

This clone is categorized as large. The V call is TRBV5-5, the J call TRBJ2-7; D not resolved. CDR1 and CDR2 (germline): SGHKS, YYEKEE (reference sequence). Trimming stripped 4 bases from V and 0 bases from J, with 8 bases between. CDR3 length: 13 amino acids. The DNA of the CDR3 is TGTGCCAGCAGCACATATGTCTCCTACGAGCAGTACTTC. Its translation: CASSTYVSYEQYF.